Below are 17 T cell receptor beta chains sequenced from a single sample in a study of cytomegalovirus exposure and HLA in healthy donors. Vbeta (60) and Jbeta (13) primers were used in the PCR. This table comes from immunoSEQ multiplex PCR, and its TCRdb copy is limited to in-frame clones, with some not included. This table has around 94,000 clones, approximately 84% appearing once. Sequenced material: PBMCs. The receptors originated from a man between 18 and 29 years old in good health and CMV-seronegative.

As DNA, the CDR3 is TGCAGTGCGGGGCTAGGGGCCCAGTACTTC. This gives the protein CSAGLGAQYF. The J gene is TRBJ2-5, the V gene TRBV20-1, with a tentative D call TRBD1 (5 bases). Trimming left V 6 bases short and J 9 bases short, with 11 bases between. Germline assignment: CDR1 DFQATT and CDR2 SNEGSKA (reference sequence). CDR3 length: 10 residues.

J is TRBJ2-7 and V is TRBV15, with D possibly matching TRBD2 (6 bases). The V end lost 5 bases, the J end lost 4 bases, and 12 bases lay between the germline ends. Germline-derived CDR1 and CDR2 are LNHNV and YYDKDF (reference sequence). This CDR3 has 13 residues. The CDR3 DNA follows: TGTGCCACCAGCGGCGGGATTCAATACGAGCAGTACTTC. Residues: CATSGGIQYEQYF.

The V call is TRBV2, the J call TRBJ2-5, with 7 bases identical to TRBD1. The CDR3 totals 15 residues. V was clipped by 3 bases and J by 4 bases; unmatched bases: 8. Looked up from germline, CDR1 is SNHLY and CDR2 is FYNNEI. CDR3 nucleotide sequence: TGTGCCAGCAGTGATATTGGGACAGCCCCAGAGACCCAGTACTTC. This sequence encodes CASSDIGTAPETQYF.

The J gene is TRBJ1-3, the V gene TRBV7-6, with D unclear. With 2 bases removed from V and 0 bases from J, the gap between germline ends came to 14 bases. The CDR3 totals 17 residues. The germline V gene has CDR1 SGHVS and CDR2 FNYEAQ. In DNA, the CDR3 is TGTGCCAGCAGCTTAATCGCTCCATCGAGCTCTGGAAACACCATATATTTT. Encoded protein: CASSLIAPSSSGNTIYF.

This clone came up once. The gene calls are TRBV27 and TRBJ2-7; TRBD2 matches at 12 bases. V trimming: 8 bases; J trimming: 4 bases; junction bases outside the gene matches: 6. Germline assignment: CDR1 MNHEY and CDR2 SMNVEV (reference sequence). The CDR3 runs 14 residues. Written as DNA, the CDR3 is TGTGCCAGCGGCCGACTAGCGGGAGAATACGAGCAGTACTTC. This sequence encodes CASGRLAGEYEQYF.

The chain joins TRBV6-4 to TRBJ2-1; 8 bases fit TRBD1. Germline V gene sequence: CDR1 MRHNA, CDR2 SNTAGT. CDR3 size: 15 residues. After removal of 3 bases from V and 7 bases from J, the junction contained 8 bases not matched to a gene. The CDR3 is CASSDAGGNWNEQFF. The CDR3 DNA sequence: TGTGCCAGCAGTGATGCAGGGGGCAATTGGAATGAGCAGTTCTTC.

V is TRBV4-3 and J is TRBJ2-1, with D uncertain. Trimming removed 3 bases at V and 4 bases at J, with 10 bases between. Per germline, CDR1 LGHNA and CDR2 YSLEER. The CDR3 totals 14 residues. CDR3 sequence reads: CASSQEAGYNEQFF. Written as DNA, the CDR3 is TGCGCCAGCAGCCAGGAAGCAGGTTACAATGAGCAGTTCTTC.

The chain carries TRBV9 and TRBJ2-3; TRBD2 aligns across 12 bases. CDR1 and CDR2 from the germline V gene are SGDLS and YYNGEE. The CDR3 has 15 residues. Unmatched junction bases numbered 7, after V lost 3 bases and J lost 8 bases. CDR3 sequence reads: CASSETSGRSGTQYF. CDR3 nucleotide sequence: TGTGCCAGCAGCGAAACTAGCGGGAGGTCAGGTACGCAGTATTTT.

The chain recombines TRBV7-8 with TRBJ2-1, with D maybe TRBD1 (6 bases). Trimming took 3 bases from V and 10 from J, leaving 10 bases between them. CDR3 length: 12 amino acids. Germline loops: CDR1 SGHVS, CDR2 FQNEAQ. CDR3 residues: CASSFYGQEQFF. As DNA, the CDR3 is TGTGCCAGCAGCTTTTACGGACAGGAGCAGTTCTTC.

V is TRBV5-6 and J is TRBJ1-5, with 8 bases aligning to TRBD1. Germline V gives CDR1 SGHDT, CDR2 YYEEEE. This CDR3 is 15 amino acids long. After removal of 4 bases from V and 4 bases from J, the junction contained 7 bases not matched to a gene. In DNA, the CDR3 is TGTGCCAGCAGCAACAGGGGGTCTGGAAATCAGCCCCAGCATTTT. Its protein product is CASSNRGSGNQPQHF.

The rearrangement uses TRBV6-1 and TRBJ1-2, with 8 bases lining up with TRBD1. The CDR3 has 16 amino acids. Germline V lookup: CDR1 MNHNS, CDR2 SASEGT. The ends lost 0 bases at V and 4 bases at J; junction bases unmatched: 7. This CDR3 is CASSEAGGQGAYGYTF. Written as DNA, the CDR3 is TGTGCCAGCAGTGAAGCCGGCGGGCAGGGGGCCTATGGCTACACCTTC.

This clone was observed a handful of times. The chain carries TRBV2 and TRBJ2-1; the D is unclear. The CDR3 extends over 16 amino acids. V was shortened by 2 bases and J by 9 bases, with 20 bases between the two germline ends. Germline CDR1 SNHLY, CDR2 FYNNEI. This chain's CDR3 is CASSEPLPRRSGEQFF. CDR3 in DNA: TGTGCCAGCAGTGAACCCCTTCCTAGAAGGTCGGGTGAGCAGTTCTTC.

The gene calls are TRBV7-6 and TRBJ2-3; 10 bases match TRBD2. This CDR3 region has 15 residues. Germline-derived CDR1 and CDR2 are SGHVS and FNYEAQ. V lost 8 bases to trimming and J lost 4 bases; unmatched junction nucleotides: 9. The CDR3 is CASGLAGDLPDTQYF. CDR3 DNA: TGTGCCAGCGGGCTAGCGGGAGATTTACCAGATACGCAGTATTTT.

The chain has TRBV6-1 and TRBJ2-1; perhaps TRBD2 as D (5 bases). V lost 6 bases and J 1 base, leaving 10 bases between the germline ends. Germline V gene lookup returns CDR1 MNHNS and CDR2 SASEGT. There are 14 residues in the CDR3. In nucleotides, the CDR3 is TGTGCCAGCAGCGTCGGGAATTCCTACAATGAGCAGTTCTTC. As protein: CASSVGNSYNEQFF.

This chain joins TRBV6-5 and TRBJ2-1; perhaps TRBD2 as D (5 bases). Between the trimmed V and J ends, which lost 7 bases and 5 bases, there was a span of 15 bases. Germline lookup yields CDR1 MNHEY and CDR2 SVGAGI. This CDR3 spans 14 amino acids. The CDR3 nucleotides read TGTGCCAGCACCGACCGGGAAACTCACAATGAGCAGTTCTTC. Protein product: CASTDRETHNEQFF.

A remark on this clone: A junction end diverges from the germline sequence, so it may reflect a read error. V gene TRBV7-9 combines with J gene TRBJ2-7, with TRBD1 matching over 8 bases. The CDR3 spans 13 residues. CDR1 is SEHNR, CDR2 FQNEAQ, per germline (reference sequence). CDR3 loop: CASTHEGETGAMF. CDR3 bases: TGTGCCAGCACCCACGAGGGGGAGACAGGGGCCATGTTC.

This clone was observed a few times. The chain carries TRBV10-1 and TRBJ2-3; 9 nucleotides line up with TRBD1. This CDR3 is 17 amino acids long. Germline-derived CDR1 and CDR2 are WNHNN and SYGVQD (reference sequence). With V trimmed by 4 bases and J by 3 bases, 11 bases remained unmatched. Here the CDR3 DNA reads TGCGCCAGCAGTGGTGTGGGGACAGGGCTTTCGACAGATACGCAGTATTTT. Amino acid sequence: CASSGVGTGLSTDTQYF.